A selection of T cell receptor beta chains follows, all from one sample in a study of blood T cell repertoires in COVID-19. Profiling relied on immunoSEQ multiplex PCR, and the TCRdb table lists in-frame clones only, not all of them. The data contain 180,000 or so clones, 70% to 80% of them singletons. The specimen was PBMCs or T cells enriched from blood (not recorded which). The source is a man between 60 and 75 years old who had been exposed to COVID-19. The CDR3 runs from the conserved cysteine through the conserved F or W. A D gene is named only where the DNA matches it firmly. The size of a clone is reported for some rows only, either as once, few or many, or as a class for expanded clones.

j_call: TRBJ2-2
d_call: TRBD2
clone_size: NA
v_call: TRBV10-3
cdr3_nt: TGTGCCATCAGTGATAGAGCGGGAGGGCCCACCGGGGAGCTGTTTTTT
cdr3_aa: CAISDRAGGPTGELFF

j_call: TRBJ2-1
d_call: TRBD2
clone_size: NA
v_call: TRBV11-2
cdr3_nt: TGTGCCAGCAGCTTCCTCGGGACTAGCGGGAGGGATGAGCAGTTCTTC
cdr3_aa: CASSFLGTSGRDEQFF

j_call: TRBJ2-3
d_call: NA
clone_size: NA
v_call: TRBV5-4
cdr3_nt: TGTGCCAGCAGCTTGGAGGCTAGCTCGGGAGATACGCAGTATTTT
cdr3_aa: CASSLEASSGDTQYF

j_call: TRBJ1-4
d_call: NA
clone_size: once
v_call: TRBV7-2
cdr3_nt: TGTGCCAGCAGCCCCCGGGGGGGGACTAATGAAAAACTGTTTTTT
cdr3_aa: CASSPRGGTNEKLFF

j_call: TRBJ1-2
d_call: TRBD1
clone_size: NA
v_call: TRBV6-5
cdr3_nt: TGTGCCAGCAGTTACCTAAGGACAGGGGAGGTTGGCTACACCTTC
cdr3_aa: CASSYLRTGEVGYTF

j_call: TRBJ1-1
d_call: NA
clone_size: NA
v_call: TRBV27
cdr3_nt: TGTGCCAGCAGTTTATTTCAGGGCCAGAACACTGAAGCTTTCTTT
cdr3_aa: CASSLFQGQNTEAFF

j_call: TRBJ2-6
d_call: TRBD2
clone_size: NA
v_call: TRBV6-4
cdr3_nt: TGTGCCAGCAGTGCGGGAGAGGGCGGGAGTGCCACTGGGGCCAACGTCCTGACTTTC
cdr3_aa: CASSAGEGGSATGANVLTF

j_call: TRBJ2-7
d_call: NA
clone_size: NA
v_call: TRBV30
cdr3_nt: TGTGCCTGGATCCCAACGAAGGGGGGAGGGTACGAGCAGTACTTC
cdr3_aa: CAWIPTKGGGYEQYF

j_call: TRBJ1-3
d_call: NA
clone_size: NA
v_call: TRBV20-1
cdr3_nt: TGCAGTGCCTTACAGGAGACCACCATATATTTT
cdr3_aa: CSALQETTIYF

j_call: TRBJ2-5
d_call: NA
clone_size: NA
v_call: TRBV30
cdr3_nt: TGTGCCTGGAGTGTTTCGAGAGGGACCCAGTACTTC
cdr3_aa: CAWSVSRGTQYF

j_call: TRBJ1-3
d_call: TRBD1
clone_size: NA
v_call: TRBV27
cdr3_nt: TGTGCCAGCAGTTTATCGGGGACAGGGATCGGCTTTGGAAACACCATATATTTT
cdr3_aa: CASSLSGTGIGFGNTIYF

j_call: TRBJ2-7
d_call: TRBD1
clone_size: NA
v_call: TRBV6-1
cdr3_nt: TGTGCCAGCAGTGAAGAGGACAGGGCCTTCTACGAGCAGTACTTC
cdr3_aa: CASSEEDRAFYEQYF

j_call: TRBJ2-5
d_call: NA
clone_size: NA
v_call: TRBV7-8
cdr3_nt: TGTGCCAGCAGCTTAGCCGCGGGACAGCGGGAGACCCAGTACTTC
cdr3_aa: CASSLAAGQRETQYF

j_call: TRBJ1-4
d_call: NA
clone_size: NA
v_call: TRBV9
cdr3_nt: TGTGCCAGCAGCGTAGATTGGAGGACCGCAACTAATGAAAAACTGTTTTTT
cdr3_aa: CASSVDWRTATNEKLFF

j_call: TRBJ1-2
d_call: NA
clone_size: once
v_call: TRBV6-5
cdr3_nt: TGTGCCAGCAGTCGGACAGCAACTGATAACTATGGCTACACCTTC
cdr3_aa: CASSRTATDNYGYTF

j_call: TRBJ2-7
d_call: NA
clone_size: NA
v_call: TRBV27
cdr3_nt: TGTGCCAGCAGACCACACAGCAGCTCCTACGAGCAGTACTTC
cdr3_aa: CASRPHSSSYEQYF

j_call: TRBJ2-7
d_call: TRBD2
clone_size: once
v_call: TRBV12-3/TRBV12-4
cdr3_nt: TGTGCCAGCAGCCCAGCGGGAGCGTACGAGCAGTACTTC
cdr3_aa: CASSPAGAYEQYF

j_call: TRBJ1-5
d_call: NA
clone_size: NA
v_call: TRBV7-9
cdr3_nt: TGTGCCAGCCAGGGCCTTCAGGGAAATCAGCCCCAGCATTTT
cdr3_aa: CASQGLQGNQPQHF

j_call: TRBJ2-7
d_call: NA
clone_size: NA
v_call: TRBV14
cdr3_nt: TGTGCCAGCAGCCAAGCCCGTGACAGACACTACGAGCAGTACTTC
cdr3_aa: CASSQARDRHYEQYF

j_call: TRBJ1-1
d_call: NA
clone_size: NA
v_call: TRBV4-1
cdr3_nt: TGCGCCAGCAGCCAAATCTTGAACACTGAAGCTTTCTTT
cdr3_aa: CASSQILNTEAFF

j_call: TRBJ2-3
d_call: NA
clone_size: NA
v_call: TRBV30
cdr3_nt: TGTGCCTACTTGGGGGCTTGGACAGATACGCAGTATTTT
cdr3_aa: CAYLGAWTDTQYF

j_call: TRBJ1-1
d_call: NA
clone_size: NA
v_call: TRBV7-9
cdr3_nt: TGTGCCAGCAGCCCCCGGGACACATTCACTGAAGCTTTCTTT
cdr3_aa: CASSPRDTFTEAFF

j_call: TRBJ1-1
d_call: NA
clone_size: NA
v_call: TRBV12-5
cdr3_nt: TGTGCTAGTGGTTTGGTATTGGCCATTAACACTGAAGCTTTCTTT
cdr3_aa: CASGLVLAINTEAFF

j_call: TRBJ2-7
d_call: TRBD1
clone_size: NA
v_call: TRBV10-1
cdr3_nt: TGCGCCAGCAGTGAGGGGACAGGGGTGCGCTACGAGCAGTACTTC
cdr3_aa: CASSEGTGVRYEQYF

j_call: TRBJ2-7
d_call: TRBD2
clone_size: NA
v_call: TRBV9
cdr3_nt: TGTGCCAGCAGCTCCACTAGCGGGAGGCTCTCCTACGAGCAGTACTTC
cdr3_aa: CASSSTSGRLSYEQYF

j_call: TRBJ1-5
d_call: NA
clone_size: NA
v_call: TRBV7-6
cdr3_nt: TGTGCCAGCAGCCTCCTAGGCCGAGGGAGCAATCAGCCCCAGCATTTT
cdr3_aa: CASSLLGRGSNQPQHF

j_call: TRBJ1-1
d_call: TRBD1
clone_size: NA
v_call: TRBV7-2
cdr3_nt: TGTGCCAGCAGCCTAATTAGGACAGGGGGCTATGCTTTCTTT
cdr3_aa: CASSLIRTGGYAFF

j_call: TRBJ1-3
d_call: NA
clone_size: NA
v_call: TRBV9
cdr3_nt: TGTGCCAGCAGCGTAGCTGGGCAGGACTCTGGAAACACCATATATTTT
cdr3_aa: CASSVAGQDSGNTIYF

j_call: TRBJ2-3
d_call: TRBD2
clone_size: NA
v_call: TRBV5-4
cdr3_nt: TGTGCCAGCAGCTTGCTTAGCGGGAGCACAGATACGCAGTATTTT
cdr3_aa: CASSLLSGSTDTQYF

j_call: TRBJ2-1
d_call: TRBD1
clone_size: NA
v_call: TRBV11-3
cdr3_nt: TGTGCCAGCAGCTCGCCGGGACAGGGGTACAATGAGCAGTTCTTC
cdr3_aa: CASSSPGQGYNEQFF

j_call: TRBJ2-3
d_call: TRBD2
clone_size: NA
v_call: TRBV30
cdr3_nt: TGTGCCCGGGGGCTGAGCGGGGGTGTGACCAGCACAGATACGCAGTATTTT
cdr3_aa: CARGLSGGVTSTDTQYF

j_call: TRBJ2-4
d_call: TRBD2
clone_size: NA
v_call: TRBV6-2/TRBV6-3
cdr3_nt: TGTGCCAGCAGTTACCTAGCGGGAGGTTCAACCAAAAACATTCAGTACTTC
cdr3_aa: CASSYLAGGSTKNIQYF

j_call: TRBJ1-3
d_call: NA
clone_size: NA
v_call: TRBV11-2
cdr3_nt: TGTGCCAGCAGCCGAACGGACTCCGGGAACTCTGGAAACACCATATATTTT
cdr3_aa: CASSRTDSGNSGNTIYF

j_call: TRBJ1-4
d_call: TRBD1
clone_size: NA
v_call: TRBV4-1
cdr3_nt: TGCGCCAGCAGCCAAGATCAAGGAGGGGGCTATGAAAAACTGTTTTTT
cdr3_aa: CASSQDQGGGYEKLFF

j_call: TRBJ2-7
d_call: NA
clone_size: NA
v_call: TRBV5-1
cdr3_nt: TGCGCCAGCAGCGCCTTGGACAGTTACTACGAGCAGTACTTC
cdr3_aa: CASSALDSYYEQYF

j_call: TRBJ1-2
d_call: TRBD1
clone_size: NA
v_call: TRBV24-1
cdr3_nt: TGTGCCACCAGTGATCCGGGACAGGGCAGGGATGGCTACACCTTC
cdr3_aa: CATSDPGQGRDGYTF

j_call: TRBJ2-3
d_call: NA
clone_size: NA
v_call: TRBV10-3
cdr3_nt: TGTGCCATCAGGGGCAGGGAACACACAGATACGCAGTATTTT
cdr3_aa: CAIRGREHTDTQYF

j_call: TRBJ1-5
d_call: TRBD1
clone_size: few
v_call: TRBV28
cdr3_nt: TGTGCCAGCAGTATGACAGGGGTAGCAAATCAGCCCCAGCATTTT
cdr3_aa: CASSMTGVANQPQHF